These T cell receptor beta chains were read from a single sample in a study of patients and donors after allogeneic stem cell transplantation. In TCRdb, the RT-PCR reads were re-called with MiXCR into one record per CDR3 protein. The sample contains 70,000 to 95,000 distinct CDR3 sequences, approximately 5.2% of which appear only once. Sequencing was done on a sample of blood, either unsorted or a sorted T cell fraction (not recorded which). These receptor sequences come from a human donor who was either an allogeneic HSCT recipient or a stem cell or donor lymphocyte infusion donor (not recorded which). It is not recorded whose cells these are; they may come from a transplant donor. CDR3s include the opening cysteine and the closing phenylalanine or tryptophan. A D gene is named only where the DNA matches it firmly. The listing skips clone size in some rows; elsewhere it reads once, few, many or a size class.

>TRBD1|many|TRBV9|TRBJ1-6
CASSQLTGANSPLHF
TGTGCCAGCAGCCAACTAACAGGGGCTAATTCACCCCTCCACTTT
>.|many|TRBV5-1|TRBJ1-4
CASSLFRGTNEKLFF
TGCGCCAGCAGCTTGTTCCGGGGGACTAATGAAAAACTGTTTTTT
>.|few|TRBV7-2|TRBJ2-7
CASSFPGSHEQYF
TGTGCCAGCAGCTTTCCCGGGAGCCACGAGCAGTACTTC
>TRBD1|many|TRBV7-9|TRBJ2-2
CASAPTGGSQTGELFF
TGTGCCAGCGCCCCCACAGGGGGCTCACAGACCGGGGAGCTGTTTTTT
>.|many|TRBV20-1|TRBJ2-2
CSARFQGGGELFF
TGCAGTGCTAGATTTCAGGGGGGCGGGGAGCTGTTTTTT
>.|many|TRBV7-2|TRBJ1-2
CASSPRIPTNYGYTF
TGTGCCAGCAGCCCAAGAATTCCTACTAACTATGGCTACACCTTC
>TRBD1|many|TRBV5-1|TRBJ1-1
CASSLGTGDYIVTEAFF
TGCGCCAGCAGCTTGGGGACAGGAGACTATATTGTCACTGAAGCTTTCTTT
>.|few|TRBV5-4|TRBJ1-1
CASSFKPGTEAFF
TGTGCCAGCAGCTTCAAGCCGGGAACTGAAGCTTTCTTT
>.|many|TRBV7-8|TRBJ2-2
CASSQTRTANTGELFF
TGTGCCAGCAGCCAAACCCGGACTGCGAACACCGGGGAGCTGTTTTTT
>TRBD1|many|TRBV4-1|TRBJ1-5
CASSQDGRGRVRNQPQHF
TGCGCCAGCAGCCAAGATGGCAGGGGGCGAGTGCGCAATCAGCCCCAGCATTTT
>.|many|TRBV20-1|TRBJ2-1
CSAREGRGSSYNEQFF
TGCAGTGCTAGAGAGGGTAGGGGGAGCTCCTACAATGAGCAGTTCTTC
>.|many|TRBV4-1|TRBJ2-1
CASSLPLQGDQQFF
TGCGCCAGCAGCCTCCCCTTACAGGGAGACCAACAGTTCTTC
>.|many|TRBV5-5|TRBJ2-5
CASSSPLETQYF
TGTGCCAGCAGCTCGCCCTTGGAGACCCAGTACTTC
>.|many|TRBV6-2/TRBV6-3|TRBJ2-4
CASSSDFSALAKNIQYF
TGTGCCAGCAGCTCGGACTTCTCCGCTCTAGCCAAAAACATTCAGTACTTC
>.|many|TRBV2|TRBJ2-2
CASSAGTYTGELFF
TGTGCCAGCAGTGCCGGGACATACACCGGGGAGCTGTTTTTT
>TRBD2|.|TRBV10-2|TRBJ2-1
CASRTASGGTTYNEQFF
TGCGCCAGCAGGACGGCTAGCGGGGGGACTACCTACAATGAGCAGTTCTTC
>.|.|TRBV19|TRBJ1-5
CASSIEGGQPQHF
TGTGCCAGTAGTATAGAGGGCGGCCAGCCCCAGCATTTT
>TRBD1|.|TRBV11-1|TRBJ2-3
CASRPSYRDSQSSTDTQYF
TGTGCCAGCAGACCTTCTTATAGGGACAGCCAGAGTAGCACAGATACGCAGTATTTT
>TRBD1|many|TRBV11-2|TRBJ1-2
CASSLQRTGLYGYTF
TGTGCCAGCAGCTTGCAGAGGACAGGGCTATATGGCTACACCTTC
>.|many|TRBV6-5|TRBJ1-1
CASSSNRAGGAFF
TGTGCCAGCAGTTCGAACAGGGCTGGAGGAGCTTTCTTT
>TRBD1|many|TRBV7-2|TRBJ1-1
CASSLTGGDLVNTEAFF
TGTGCCAGCAGCCTGACAGGGGGTGACTTAGTGAACACTGAAGCTTTCTTT
>.|many|TRBV2|TRBJ2-5
CASSDWETQYF
TGTGCCAGCAGTGACTGGGAGACCCAGTACTTC
>TRBD1|many|TRBV5-6|TRBJ1-1
CASSLVDRASLTEAFF
TGTGCCAGCAGCTTGGTGGACAGGGCGAGTTTGACTGAAGCTTTCTTT
>TRBD1|many|TRBV3-1|TRBJ1-2
CASSRTGVESGYTF
TGTGCCAGCAGCCGGACAGGCGTAGAAAGTGGCTACACCTTC
>.|once|TRBV28|TRBJ1-4
CASTDFREGNEKLFF
TGTGCCAGCACCGACTTCCGAGAGGGTAATGAAAAACTGTTTTTT
>.|.|TRBV11-1|TRBJ2-6
CASSQGGTARSGANVLTF
TGTGCCAGCAGCCAGGGAGGCACCGCCCGATCTGGGGCCAACGTCCTGACTTTC
>TRBD1|many|TRBV4-1|TRBJ1-2
CASSSEERGRNGYTF
TGCGCCAGCAGCTCAGAAGAGAGGGGGCGGAATGGCTACACCTTC
>TRBD2|many|TRBV6-1|TRBJ2-5
CASTLTSGYQETQYF
TGTGCCAGCACGCTGACTAGCGGGTACCAAGAGACCCAGTACTTC